The 17 T cell receptor beta chains reported below all come from one sample, sequenced in a study of blood T cell repertoires in COVID-19. TCRdb's table, derived via immunoSEQ multiplex PCR, lists solely in-frame clones and lacks some. The data hold roughly 200,000 clones, with about 88% observed a single time. The sample consisted of peripheral blood. Every receptor here comes from a woman of 80 years or more with acute or convalescent COVID-19.

This rearrangement joins TRBV7-9 to TRBJ1-2; D gene unclear. V was cut by 3 bases and J by 7 bases, with 12 bases left in between. This CDR3 region has 13 residues. Germline CDR1 is SEHNR and CDR2 is FQNEAQ (reference sequence). The CDR3 spells CASSFPNTFGYTF. The CDR3 DNA reads as TGTGCCAGCAGCTTCCCAAACACATTTGGCTACACCTTC.

CDR3 coding DNA: TGTGCCAGCAGCTTTGGGGGGGTCCTGCACTCTGGAAACACCATATATTTT. It codes for CASSFGGVLHSGNTIYF. V is TRBV7-2 and J is TRBJ1-3, with D possibly TRBD1 on 5 matching bases. CDR3 length: 17 residues. Trimming cost V 3 bases and J 0 bases, with 15 bases left between them. Germline V gene lookup returns CDR1 SGHTA and CDR2 FQGNSA.

The V and J genes are TRBV28 and TRBJ2-1, with D tentatively TRBD1 (5 bases). The CDR3 length is 16 residues. V lost 9 bases, J lost 8 bases, and 26 bases lay in between. Germline V gene sequence: CDR1 MDHEN, CDR2 SYDVKM. CDR3 nucleotides: TGTGCCAGGTGGGGTCGTGGGCGGACAAACCCCCATGAGCAGTTCTTC. This gives the protein CARWGRGRTNPHEQFF.

This clone has just one count. The CDR3 DNA follows: TGTGCCAGCAGGCCCCCACGGACAGGGTCCCACGAGCAGTACTTC. Its protein is CASRPPRTGSHEQYF. The rearrangement links TRBV6-5 to TRBJ2-7; 8 bases map to TRBD1. J was trimmed by 5 bases and V by 6 bases; bases with no gene match: 12. The CDR3 has 15 amino acids. In germline, CDR1 is MNHEY, CDR2 SVGAGI.

This clone was seen only once. This chain uses TRBV5-1 with TRBJ2-3, with D maybe TRBD2 (6 bases). The CDR3 loop spans 15 amino acids. The germline gives CDR1 SGHRS, CDR2 YFSETQ. Trimming removed 4 bases at V and 4 bases at J, with 16 bases between. DNA for the CDR3: TGCGCCAGCAGCCCCGTTACTAGCATGGCAGATACGCAGTATTTT. As protein: CASSPVTSMADTQYF.

The rearrangement links TRBV6-5 to TRBJ1-2, with TRBD1 matching over 7 bases. The CDR3 runs 15 residues. CDR1 and CDR2 from the germline V gene are MNHEY and SVGAGI. Losses at the gene ends were 8 bases for V and 4 bases for J; bases not matched to a gene: 13. The CDR3 loop is CASQNPQGSGYGYTF. The DNA of the CDR3 is TGTGCCAGCCAAAACCCACAGGGGAGCGGCTATGGCTACACCTTC.

This chain connects TRBV5-1 to TRBJ2-7, with D maybe TRBD2 (6 bases). The V end lost 6 bases, the J end lost 3 bases, and 19 bases lay between the germline ends. The CDR3 extends over 15 amino acids. Germline V gene sequence: CDR1 SGHRS, CDR2 YFSETQ. CDR3: CASTTGGTEIYEQYF. The CDR3 nucleotides read TGCGCCAGCACCACTGGAGGGACCGAGATCTACGAGCAGTACTTC.

The chain uses TRBV5-1 and TRBJ1-2, with 9 positions matching TRBD1. CDR1 is SGHRS and CDR2 is YFSETQ in the germline V gene. The CDR3 spans 14 residues. Trimming took 3 bases from V and 4 from J; bases not matched to a gene: 4. Here the CDR3 reads CASSWADRGYGYTF. The CDR3 region has the DNA TGCGCCAGCAGCTGGGCGGACAGGGGCTATGGCTACACCTTC.

V and J are TRBV11-2 and TRBJ2-3; maybe TRBD1 (5 bases). The CDR3 loop spans 13 amino acids. In germline, CDR1 is SGHAT, CDR2 FQNNGV. Trimming removed 1 base at V and 8 bases at J, with 10 bases between. The CDR3: CASSLVGDSTQYF. The CDR3, as DNA: TGTGCCAGCAGCTTAGTAGGAGACAGTACGCAGTATTTT.

The chain employs TRBV24-1 and TRBJ2-7; 9 bases match TRBD1. Germline CDR1 is KGHDR and CDR2 is SFDVKD. With 4 bases clipped from V and 7 bases from J, the junction kept 10 bases outside the gene matches. This CDR3 contains 15 residues. In DNA, the CDR3 is TGTGCCACCAGTGAGCCGGGACAGGGAAGGGAAGAGCAGTACTTC. Its protein product is CATSEPGQGREEQYF.

This clone was detected once. This chain joins TRBV5-8 and TRBJ1-5; TRBD1 matches at 9 bases. Germline V lookup: CDR1 SGHTS, CDR2 YDEGEE. The CDR3 extends over 15 amino acids. Trimming took 3 bases from V and 4 from J; bases not matched to a gene: 5. In nucleotides, the CDR3 is TGTGCCAGCAGCTCTAAGGGACAGGGAAATCAGCCCCAGCATTTT. Amino acids: CASSSKGQGNQPQHF.

V usage is TRBV6-5 and J usage is TRBJ1-5, with D unclear. V lost 11 bases to trimming and J lost 4 bases, with 15 bases between them. Germline CDR1 is MNHEY and CDR2 is SVGAGI. CDR3 length equals 13 residues. The CDR3 coding sequence is TGTGCCTCAAGCCTGGTGCGGAATCAGCCCCAGCATTTT. Amino acid sequence: CASSLVRNQPQHF.

The rearrangement joins TRBV5-1 to TRBJ1-5; TRBD1 matches 7 bases. The CDR3 runs to 15 residues. Germline values: CDR1 SGHRS, CDR2 YFSETQ. Losses at the gene ends were 4 bases for V and 9 bases for J; bases not matched to a gene: 13. The CDR3 region is CASSPLDRAVGPQHF. The CDR3 DNA reads TGCGCCAGCAGCCCTCTTGACAGGGCCGTGGGGCCCCAGCATTTT.

This clone was seen just once. The J gene is TRBJ2-1, the V gene TRBV19; 8 bases are shared with TRBD2. Germline V gene lookup returns CDR1 LNHDA and CDR2 SQIVND (reference sequence). The CDR3 has 17 residues. Trimming took 3 bases from V and 8 from J; bases not matched to a gene: 15. The DNA of the CDR3 is TGTGCCAGTAGTATTCCCCTAGGCGGGAGGCTCACGGATGAGCAGTTCTTC. Its translation is CASSIPLGGRLTDEQFF.

V and J are TRBV2 and TRBJ2-1; 7 bases are a match to TRBD2. This CDR3 is 15 amino acids long. V lost 7 bases to trimming and J lost 2 bases; unmatched junction nucleotides: 8. CDR1 is SNHLY, CDR2 FYNNEI, per germline. The CDR3 nucleotides read TGTGCCAGCATTCGGGTAGCGGGTACCTACAATGAGCAGTTCTTC. Translating it yields CASIRVAGTYNEQFF. The complete variable domain, with remaining parts taken from reference TRBV2 and TRBJ2-1, reads EPEVTQTPSHQVTQMGQEVILRCVPISNHLYFYWYRQILGQKVEFLVSFYNNEISEKSEIFDDQFSVERPDGSNFTLKIRSTKLEDSAMYFCASIRVAGTYNEQFFGPGTRLTVL.

CDR3 sequence (DNA): TGTGCCAGCAGTGAAGCCGGGACAGGGTCCCCCTATGGCTACACCTTC. Protein: CASSEAGTGSPYGYTF. V usage is TRBV6-1 and J usage is TRBJ1-2; TRBD1 agrees at 9 bases. CDR3 length equals 16 residues. Unmatched junction bases numbered 6, after V lost 0 bases and J lost 4 bases. CDR1 and CDR2 from the germline V gene are MNHNS and SASEGT.

The V and J genes are TRBV3-1 (or the pseudogene TRBV3-2) and TRBJ2-2; D may be TRBD2 (6 bases). V lost 7 bases, J lost 4 bases, and 13 bases lay in between. Germline CDR1 reads LGHDT; CDR2 reads YNNKEL (reference sequence). The CDR3 has 14 amino acids. CDR3 sequence reads: CASNRLASTGELFF. In nucleotides, the CDR3 is TGTGCCAGCAATAGGCTAGCGAGCACCGGGGAGCTGTTTTTT.